The sequence of this TCR beta chain was determined in a study of blood T cell repertoires in COVID-19. As for the study in general: Spain, Italy and the United States supplied samples that represented acute and convalescent COVID-19. T cells, B-cell-depleted T cells, or PBMCs supplied cDNA or gDNA.

Deletions cut 7 bases from V and 6 bases from J, with 5 bases between. Germline V lookup: CDR1 MNHEY, CDR2 SVGAGI. CDR3 length: 10 residues. Per the study methods: Nucleated cell number was recorded as an estimate derived from reference gene primer amplification. Data came from immunoSEQ multiplex PCR; TCRdb stores just in-frame clones and leaves some out. For V, J and clone size, that table is used; D and trimming come from the DNA. The table lists some 220,000 clones, approximately 83% of them singletons. This clone showed up just once. The chain combines TRBV6-5 with TRBJ2-3; no definite D call. This TCR derives from a human donor in a cohort sampled during active COVID-19. Sample: peripheral blood. DNA of the CDR3: TGTGCCAGCATGAGGGATACGCAGTATTTT. Encoded protein: CASMRDTQYF.